These 9 T cell receptor beta chains came from one sample sequenced in a study of post-analysis software for immune sequencing data. The library was made from cDNA and included unique molecular identifiers. From the PCR reads, TCRdb called clonotypes with MiXCR, one entry per CDR3 protein. The data contain fewer than 850,000 distinct CDR3 sequences, just under 30% of them singletons. Study-wide findings and caveats: The five TRBV segments detected at higher frequency in patients than in controls included TRBV5-6, TRBV5-1 and TRBV20-1.

Antigens of these TCRs are unknown. Sequencing input: blood. These receptors were collected from a girl aged 5 to 17 with multiple sclerosis.

DNA for the CDR3: TGTGCCATACGATCCATGCTAGCCAAAAACATTCAGTACTTC. Translation: CAIRSMLAKNIQYF. The chain employs TRBV24-1 and TRBJ2-4; D is ambiguous. V was trimmed by 11 bases and J by 0 bases, leaving 13 bases between them. CDR3 length equals 14 residues. Germline V gene lookup returns CDR1 KGHDR and CDR2 SFDVKD.

This clonotype was picked up a small number of times. V gene TRBV10-3 combines with J gene TRBJ1-6; 11 positions agree with TRBD1. The ends lost 7 bases at V and 2 bases at J; junction bases unmatched: 10. CDR3 size: 18 residues. Per the germline V gene, CDR1 is ENHRY and CDR2 is SYGVKD. The CDR3 coding sequence is TGTGCCATCACACCTGGACCGGGACAGGGGGCCTATAATTCACCCCTCCACTTT. This gives the protein CAITPGPGQGAYNSPLHF.

In the case of this clonotype: A much larger clone lies a single base off, so this may be a read error. The chain combines TRBV29-1 with TRBJ1-2; TRBD1 matches 9 bases. V was pared by 7 bases and J by 4 bases, with 10 bases of the junction left unmatched. Per the germline V gene, CDR1 is SQVTM and CDR2 is ANQGSEA. The CDR3 covers 14 residues. The CDR3 spells CSDTGTGRRYGYTF. DNA of the CDR3: TGCAGCGATACCGGGACAGGGAGACGCTATGGCTACACCTTC.

The genes are TRBV20-1 and TRBJ2-1, with a tentative D call TRBD1 (5 bases). The CDR3 is 13 residues long. The V gene lost 3 bases and the J gene lost 7 bases, with 13 bases spanning the gap. The V gene's germline CDR1 is DFQATT and CDR2 SNEGSKA (reference sequence). The CDR3 is CSARGWGRNEQFF. The DNA for the CDR3 is TGCAGTGCTAGGGGATGGGGCCGGAATGAGCAGTTCTTC.

The rearrangement links TRBV3-1 to TRBJ1-2; D gene ambiguous. The V end lost 1 base, the J end lost 7 bases, and 13 bases lay between the germline ends. The CDR3 is 14 amino acids. The V gene's germline CDR1 is LGHDT and CDR2 YNNKEL (reference sequence). As DNA, the CDR3 is TGTGCCAGCAGCCAAGTGATGGCTGAAGTTGGCTACACCTTC. Its protein is CASSQVMAEVGYTF.

The CDR3 here is CASFKTDSYNEQFF. DNA for the CDR3: TGTGCCAGCTTTAAGACGGATTCCTACAATGAGCAGTTCTTC. This rearrangement joins TRBV6-6 to TRBJ2-1; D gene uncertain. Trimming pared 8 bases from V and 1 base from J, leaving 12 bases between. This CDR3 spans 14 amino acids. CDR1 is MNHNY, CDR2 SVGAGI, per germline (reference sequence).

A few counts support this clonotype. V usage is TRBV20-1 and J usage is TRBJ2-1; possible D gene TRBD1, 6 bases. The CDR3 totals 12 residues. Germline V CDR1 and CDR2: DFQATT, SNEGSKA (reference sequence). The ends were cut back, 2 bases at V and 12 bases at J, with 14 bases in the middle. The CDR3 DNA reads TGCAGTGCTAGATCAACAGGGATCGTGCAGTTCTTC. It is translated as CSARSTGIVQFF.

The chain uses TRBV7-9 and TRBJ2-7; D is uncertain. The J call may not be correct, given that the DNA end is closer to TRBJ2-4. The CDR3 is 13 residues long. The germline CDR1 and CDR2 sequences are SEHNR and FQNEAQ (reference sequence). CDR3 sequence: CASSSTKSRIQYF. CDR3 coding DNA: TGTGCCAGCAGCTCTACTAAATCGCGCATTCAGTACTTC.

The V gene is TRBV13, the J gene TRBJ2-1; unclear D gene. Germline V CDR1 and CDR2: PRHDT, FYEKMQ (reference sequence). The CDR3 extends over 17 amino acids. V was trimmed by 5 bases and J by 4 bases, leaving 21 bases between them. The CDR3 sequence: CASSRLMAPRRYNEQFF. CDR3 in DNA: TGTGCCAGCAGCAGACTCATGGCTCCCCGACGGTACAATGAGCAGTTCTTC.